Listed below are T cell receptor beta chains from one sample, sequenced in a study of blood T cell repertoires in COVID-19. Method: immunoSEQ multiplex PCR; TCRdb's copy keeps in-frame clones and lacks some. This sample has 180,000 or so clones, with 80% to 85% found just once. Sequencing was done on a sample of peripheral blood. These receptors were collected from a woman of 80 years or more with COVID-19, enrolled during active disease. Both conserved end residues are part of each CDR3. The D gene is left open where the match is weak. Expanded clones get a size class; other rows say once, few or many, or leave the size out.

size	D	V	J	DNA	CDR3
-	-	TRBV6-6	TRBJ1-3	TGTGCCAGCAGTTACGAGTCACGAGGAAACACCATATATTTT	CASSYESRGNTIYF
once	-	TRBV4-1	TRBJ1-6	TGCGCCAGCAGCCAATTCGTAGGACTGAGCTCCTATAATTCACCCCTCCACTTT	CASSQFVGLSSYNSPLHF
-	-	TRBV9	TRBJ1-4	TGTGCCAGCAGCGTAGAGGCAGGGGATGAAAAACTGTTTTTT	CASSVEAGDEKLFF
-	TRBD1	TRBV7-6	TRBJ2-1	TGTGCCAGCAGCTTCGGGACAGGGCAATCTCGCAGCTCCTACAATGAGCAGTTCTTC	CASSFGTGQSRSSYNEQFF
-	TRBD2	TRBV4-2	TRBJ2-3	TGTGCCAGCAGCCAAGAGGCTAGCGGGGGGCTCACCACAGATACGCAGTATTTT	CASSQEASGGLTTDTQYF
once	-	TRBV7-6	TRBJ2-7	TGTGCCAGCAGCGCGCACCCCAGCGGCAACTCCTACGAGCAGTACTTC	CASSAHPSGNSYEQYF
-	TRBD2	TRBV27	TRBJ2-5	TGTGCCAGCAGTTGGCTAGCGGGAATGGTAGAGACCCAGTACTTC	CASSWLAGMVETQYF
-	-	TRBV7-9	TRBJ1-2	TGTGCCAGCAGCTTAGATTGGGGGCTCGGCTACACCTTC	CASSLDWGLGYTF
-	TRBD2	TRBV2	TRBJ2-5	TGTGCCAGCAGGCTGACTAGCGGGGGTTGGGAGACCCAGTACTTC	CASRLTSGGWETQYF
-	-	TRBV7-9	TRBJ2-7	TGTGCCAGCAGCTCGGGGATCAACGAGCAGTACTTC	CASSSGINEQYF
-	TRBD1	TRBV5-1	TRBJ2-7	TGCGCCAGCAGCCATGGGACAGGGGGAAACGAGCAGTACTTC	CASSHGTGGNEQYF
-	-	TRBV5-6	TRBJ2-7	TGTGCCAGCAGCTTGCTTCTAACCTACGAGCAGTACTTC	CASSLLLTYEQYF
-	-	TRBV15	TRBJ1-1	TGTGCCACCAGCAGAGATTTTTTGGGCAGGGGGAACACTGAAGCTTTCTTT	CATSRDFLGRGNTEAFF
-	TRBD2	TRBV6-5	TRBJ2-5	TGTGCCAGCAGTACTAGCGGGGGGCCGCAAGAGACCCAGTACTTC	CASSTSGGPQETQYF
few	-	TRBV10-3	TRBJ1-3	TGTGCCATCAGTGACCCCGTCGGACAGTCAAAATCTGGAAACACCATATATTTT	CAISDPVGQSKSGNTIYF
once	TRBD1	TRBV19	TRBJ2-1	TGTGCCAGTAGTATAAGGGGGCAGGCAAAGAGTGGGGTGCAGTTCTTC	CASSIRGQAKSGVQFF
-	-	TRBV29-1	TRBJ2-3	TGCAGCGTTGAACTTAATACGCAGTATTTT	CSVELNTQYF
-	-	TRBV2	TRBJ2-7	TGTGCCAGCAGTGGGCCGAACTACGAGCAGTACTTC	CASSGPNYEQYF
-	-	TRBV3-1/TRBV3-2	TRBJ2-7	TGTGCCAGCAGCCAAGGACAGATCTACGAGCAGTACTTC	CASSQGQIYEQYF
-	TRBD1	TRBV19	TRBJ1-6	TGTGCCAGTAGTATAGGGGACAGTGGTTCACCCCTCCACTTT	CASSIGDSGSPLHF
few	TRBD1	TRBV7-9	TRBJ2-7	TGTGCCAGCAGCTGGGCGGGACAGGGGGAAAATGTCTTC	CASSWAGQGENVF
-	-	TRBV4-3	TRBJ1-1	TGCGCCAGCAGCCAAGAAGCCCACTTTGAAGCTTTCTTT	CASSQEAHFEAFF
-	-	TRBV19	TRBJ1-2	TGTGCCAGTAGTATGTGGGGGGAAGAGTACTATGGCTACACCTTC	CASSMWGEEYYGYTF
-	TRBD1	TRBV4-3	TRBJ2-3	TGCGCCAGCGGCGACAGGGGGCTGGATACGCAGTATTTT	CASGDRGLDTQYF
-	TRBD2	TRBV15	TRBJ2-5	TGTGCCACCAGCAGACGGGAGGGATGGGGATTCCAAGAGACCCAGTACTTC	CATSRREGWGFQETQYF
-	-	TRBV19	TRBJ2-1	TGTGCCAGTAGCCGGCCCTCCGCGGGTGAAGATGAGCAGTTCTTC	CASSRPSAGEDEQFF
once	-	TRBV29-1	TRBJ2-7	TGCAGCGTTACAGTAGCCTACGAGCAGTACTTC	CSVTVAYEQYF
-	TRBD2	TRBV11-2	TRBJ2-7	TGTGCCAGCAGCTTAGCACTAGCGGCCGAGCAGTACTTC	CASSLALAAEQYF
-	TRBD1	TRBV7-6	TRBJ2-2	TGTGCCAGCAGCTTAGTCTCGGACAGGGGAACCACCGGGGAGCTGTTTTTT	CASSLVSDRGTTGELFF
-	-	TRBV10-1	TRBJ1-1	TGCGCCAGCAGTGAGGTCGGGGGCACTGAAGCTTTCTTT	CASSEVGGTEAFF
few	TRBD1	TRBV19	TRBJ2-1	TGTGCCAGTAGCCCGACAGGGTGGAATGAGCAGTTCTTC	CASSPTGWNEQFF
-	-	TRBV29-1	TRBJ2-5	TGCAGCGTTGAAGCGGGCACTAGCTACCAAGAGACCCAGTACTTC	CSVEAGTSYQETQYF
once	TRBD2	TRBV19	TRBJ2-7	TGTGCCAGTAGTATAGGACTAGCGGGAGCCGATGAGCAGTACTTC	CASSIGLAGADEQYF
few	TRBD1	TRBV18	TRBJ1-5	TGTGCCAGCTCACAAAATCAACCCGGGACAGGGGTCAATCAGCCCCAGCATTTT	CASSQNQPGTGVNQPQHF
-	-	TRBV24-1	TRBJ2-7	TGTGCCACCAGTGATGCGAACGGGTACGAGCAGTACTTC	CATSDANGYEQYF